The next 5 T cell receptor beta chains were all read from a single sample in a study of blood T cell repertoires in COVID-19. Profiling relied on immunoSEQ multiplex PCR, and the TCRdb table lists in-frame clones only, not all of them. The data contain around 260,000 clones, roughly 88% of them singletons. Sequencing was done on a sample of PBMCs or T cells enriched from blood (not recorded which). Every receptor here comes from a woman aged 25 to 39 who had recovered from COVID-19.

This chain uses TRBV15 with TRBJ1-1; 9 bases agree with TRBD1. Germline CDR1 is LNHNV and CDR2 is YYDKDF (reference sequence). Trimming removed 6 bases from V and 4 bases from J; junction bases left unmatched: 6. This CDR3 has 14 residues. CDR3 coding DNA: TGTGCCACCAGTCTACAGGGGGCGAGCACTGAAGCTTTCTTT. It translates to CATSLQGASTEAFF. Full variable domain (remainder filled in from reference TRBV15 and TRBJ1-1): DAMVIQNPRYQVTQFGKPVTLSCSQTLNHNVMYWYQQKSSQAPKLLFHYYDKDFNNEADTPDNFQSRRPNTSFCFLDIRSPGLGDTAMYLCATSLQGASTEAFFGQGTRLTVV.

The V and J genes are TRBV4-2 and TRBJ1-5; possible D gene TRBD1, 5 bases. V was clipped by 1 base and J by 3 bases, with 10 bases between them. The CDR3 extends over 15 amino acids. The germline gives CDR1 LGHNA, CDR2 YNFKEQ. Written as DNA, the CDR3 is TGTGCCAGCAGCCAAGCCGACAGAGACAATCAGCCCCAGCATTTT. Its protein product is CASSQADRDNQPQHF.

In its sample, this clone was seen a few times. CDR3 in amino acids: CASVGVPTFYEQYF. The CDR3 DNA follows: TGTGCCAGCGTGGGAGTCCCCACATTCTACGAGCAGTACTTC. The V call is TRBV2, the J call TRBJ2-7; possible D gene TRBD2, 5 bases. The CDR3 length is 14 residues. CDR1 is SNHLY, CDR2 FYNNEI, per germline. Trimming took off 8 bases at V and 3 bases at J, with 17 bases between the two ends. Combining the CDR3 with reference TRBV2 and TRBJ2-7 gives the whole variable domain EPEVTQTPSHQVTQMGQEVILRCVPISNHLYFYWYRQILGQKVEFLVSFYNNEISEKSEIFDDQFSVERPDGSNFTLKIRSTKLEDSAMYFCASVGVPTFYEQYFGPGTRLTVT.

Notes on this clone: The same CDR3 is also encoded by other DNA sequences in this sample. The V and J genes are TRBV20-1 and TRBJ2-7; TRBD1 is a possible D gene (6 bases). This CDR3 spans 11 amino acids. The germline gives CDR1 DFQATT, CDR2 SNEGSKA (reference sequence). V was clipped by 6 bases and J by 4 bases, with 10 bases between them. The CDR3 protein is CSANRVYEQYF. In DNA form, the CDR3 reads TGCAGTGCAAACAGGGTGTACGAGCAGTACTTC.

CDR3 amino acids: CASSLEGRDITDTQYF. CDR3 coding DNA: TGTGCCAGCAGCTTAGAGGGCAGGGATATTACAGATACGCAGTATTTT. The chain is built from TRBV7-8 and TRBJ2-3; TRBD1 is a possible D gene (5 bases). CDR1 is SGHVS, CDR2 FQNEAQ, per germline. Between the trimmed V and J ends, which lost 1 base and 3 bases, there was a span of 14 bases. This CDR3 contains 16 residues.